This T cell receptor (beta chain) appears in the sequencing data of a study of cytomegalovirus exposure and HLA in healthy donors. Germline V lookup: CDR1 SGHRS, CDR2 YFSETQ. The CDR3 runs to 14 residues. Trimming shortened V by 4 bases and J by 2 bases, and 9 bases separated the two germline ends. PCR primers comprised 60 Vbeta and 13 Jbeta primers. Here immunoSEQ multiplex PCR was the method, and the copy in TCRdb shows in-frame clones only, minus some. The table lists 110,000 to 150,000 clones, about two thirds of them singletons. The source of this sequence is a man aged 60-69 years in good health and CMV-seronegative. Sequences were obtained from PBMCs. The rearrangement links TRBV5-1 to TRBJ2-2; TRBD2 is a possible D gene (5 bases). The CDR3 bases are TGCGCCAGCAGCCCGGACTTAAACACCGGGGAGCTGTTTTTT. This encodes CASSPDLNTGELFF.